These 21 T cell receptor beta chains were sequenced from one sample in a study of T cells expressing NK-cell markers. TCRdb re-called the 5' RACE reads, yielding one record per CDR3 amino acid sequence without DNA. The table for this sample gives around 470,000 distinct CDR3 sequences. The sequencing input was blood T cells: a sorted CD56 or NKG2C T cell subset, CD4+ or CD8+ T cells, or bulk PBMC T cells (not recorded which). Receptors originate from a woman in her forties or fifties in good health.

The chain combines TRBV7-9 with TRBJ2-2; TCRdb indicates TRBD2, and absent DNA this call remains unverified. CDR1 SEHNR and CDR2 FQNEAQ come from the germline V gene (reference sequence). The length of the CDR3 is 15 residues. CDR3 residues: CASSKLATNTGELFF.

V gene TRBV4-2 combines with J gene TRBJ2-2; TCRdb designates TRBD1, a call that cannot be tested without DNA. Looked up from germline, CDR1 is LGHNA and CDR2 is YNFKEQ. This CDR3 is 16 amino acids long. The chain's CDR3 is CASSLAGVGVQGELFF.

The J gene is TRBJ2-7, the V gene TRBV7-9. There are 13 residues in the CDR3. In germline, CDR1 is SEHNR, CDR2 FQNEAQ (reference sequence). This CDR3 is CASSLQSPYEQYF.

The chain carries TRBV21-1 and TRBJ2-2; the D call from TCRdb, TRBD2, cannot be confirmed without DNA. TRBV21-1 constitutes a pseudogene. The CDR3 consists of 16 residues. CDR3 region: CASSKGTRGSTGELFF.

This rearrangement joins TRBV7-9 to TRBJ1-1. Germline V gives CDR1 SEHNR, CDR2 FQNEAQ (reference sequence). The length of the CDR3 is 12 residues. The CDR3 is CASSLSGFEAFF.

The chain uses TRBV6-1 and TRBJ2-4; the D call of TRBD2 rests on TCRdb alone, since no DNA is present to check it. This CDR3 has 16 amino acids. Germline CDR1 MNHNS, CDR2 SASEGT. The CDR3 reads CASSEGGGLSKNIQYF.

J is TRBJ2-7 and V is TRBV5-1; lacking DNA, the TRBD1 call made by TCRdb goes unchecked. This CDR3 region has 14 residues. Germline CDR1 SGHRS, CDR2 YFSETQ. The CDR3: CASSSSRRDYEQYF. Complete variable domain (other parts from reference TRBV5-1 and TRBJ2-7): KAGVTQTPRYLIKTRGQQVTLSCSPISGHRSVSWYQQTPGQGLQFLFEYFSETQRNKGNFPGRFSGRQFSNSRSEMNVSTLELGDSALYLCASSSSRRDYEQYFGPGTRLTVT.

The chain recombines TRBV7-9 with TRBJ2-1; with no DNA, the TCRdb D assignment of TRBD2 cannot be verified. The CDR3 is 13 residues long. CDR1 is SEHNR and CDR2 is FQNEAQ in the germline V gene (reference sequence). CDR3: CASSKLANNEQFF.

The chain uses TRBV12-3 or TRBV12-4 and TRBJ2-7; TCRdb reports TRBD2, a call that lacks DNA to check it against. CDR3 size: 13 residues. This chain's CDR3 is CASGTAGVYEQYF.

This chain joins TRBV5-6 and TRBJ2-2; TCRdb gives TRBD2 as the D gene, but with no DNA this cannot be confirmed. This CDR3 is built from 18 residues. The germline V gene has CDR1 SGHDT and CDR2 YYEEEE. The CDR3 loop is CASSWAGGGFANTGELFF.

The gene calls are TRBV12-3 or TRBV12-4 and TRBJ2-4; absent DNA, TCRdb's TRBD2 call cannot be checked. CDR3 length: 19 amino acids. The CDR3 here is CASSPGEGRRGLAKNIQYF.

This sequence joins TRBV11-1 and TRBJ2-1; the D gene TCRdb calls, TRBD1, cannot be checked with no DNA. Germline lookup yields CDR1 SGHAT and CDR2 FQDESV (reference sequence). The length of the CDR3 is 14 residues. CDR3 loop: CASSLVVRDGKQFF.

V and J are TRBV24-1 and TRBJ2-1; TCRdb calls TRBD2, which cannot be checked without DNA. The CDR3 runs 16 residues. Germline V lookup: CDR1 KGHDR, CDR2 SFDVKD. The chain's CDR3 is CATSDPLAGSYNEQFF.

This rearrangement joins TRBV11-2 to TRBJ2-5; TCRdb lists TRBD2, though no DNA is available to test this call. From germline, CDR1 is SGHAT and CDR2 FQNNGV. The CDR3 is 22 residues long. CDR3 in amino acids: CASRSAGTSGRAEGIQEETQYF.

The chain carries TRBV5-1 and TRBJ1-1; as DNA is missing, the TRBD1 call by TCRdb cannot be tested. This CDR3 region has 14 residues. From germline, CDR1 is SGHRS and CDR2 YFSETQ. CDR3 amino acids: CATRTGTANTEAFF.

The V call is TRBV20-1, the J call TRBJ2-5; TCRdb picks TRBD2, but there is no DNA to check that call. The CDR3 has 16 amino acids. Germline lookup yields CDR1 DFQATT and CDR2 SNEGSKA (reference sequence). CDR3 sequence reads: CSALGLAGERGETQYF.

CDR3 in amino acids: CASTGGPDTQYF. V gene TRBV12-3 or TRBV12-4 combines with J gene TRBJ2-3; TCRdb's D call of TRBD1 is untestable without DNA. CDR3 length: 12 amino acids.

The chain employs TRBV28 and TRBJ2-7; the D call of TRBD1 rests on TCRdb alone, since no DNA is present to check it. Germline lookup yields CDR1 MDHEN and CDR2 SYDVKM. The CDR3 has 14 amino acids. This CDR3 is CASSTGTLPYEQYF.

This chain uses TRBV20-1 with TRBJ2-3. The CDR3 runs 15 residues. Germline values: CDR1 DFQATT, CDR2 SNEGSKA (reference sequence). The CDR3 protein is CSARHLGESTDTQYF.

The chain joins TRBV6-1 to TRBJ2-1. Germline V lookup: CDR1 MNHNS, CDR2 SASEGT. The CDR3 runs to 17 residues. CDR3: CASSEATRFGSYNEQFF.

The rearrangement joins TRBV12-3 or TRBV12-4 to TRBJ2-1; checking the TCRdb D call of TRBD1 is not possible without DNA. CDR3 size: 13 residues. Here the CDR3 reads CASSFAQGNEQFF.